This T cell receptor (beta chain) was observed in a study of blood T cell repertoires in COVID-19. Study summary: The United States, Italy and Spain supplied acute and convalescent COVID-19 samples. PBMCs, B-cell-depleted T cells, or T cells were the source of the cDNA or gDNA that made up the material.

Trimming at V came to 4 bases and at J to 1 base, leaving 8 bases not matched to a gene. From germline, CDR1 is SGDLS and CDR2 YYNGEE. CDR3 length: 16 residues. Authors' processing steps: Reference gene primer amplification gave estimated nucleated cell counts. Profiled with immunoSEQ multiplex PCR; TCRdb holds only in-frame clones, not every one. That table supplies the V and J calls and clone size; D and trimming were determined from the DNA. The table has about 200,000 clones, roughly 87% seen once. This receptor was identified in a middle-aged man with active or convalescent COVID-19. This chain links TRBV9 with TRBJ1-2, with 9 positions matching TRBD1. The specimen sequenced was peripheral blood. This chain's CDR3 is CASSPRQGVVNYGYTF. CDR3 coding DNA: TGTGCCAGCAGCCCCCGACAGGGGGTGGTTAACTATGGCTACACCTTC.